This T cell receptor (beta chain) was retrieved from a study of cytomegalovirus exposure and HLA in healthy donors. Concerning this clone itself: Its antigen is currently unknown.

V gave up 2 bases and J gave up 2 bases; unmatched junction bases: 4. Germline assignment: CDR1 SGHRS and CDR2 YFSETQ. The CDR3 has 17 amino acids. Study results and caveats: It was shown in a later analysis that HLA-associated TCR beta chains were more clonally expanded than other, equally common chains.

PCR employed 60 Vbeta and 13 Jbeta primers. Original analysis: A later analysis counted 65 million to 95 million unique TCR beta chains, around 10 million shared. Sequenced by immunoSEQ multiplex PCR; TCRdb stores in-frame clones only, minus some. V and J calls and clone size follow that table, whereas D and trimming were derived from the DNA. The repertoire consists of 200,000 to 250,000 clones, with 80% to 90% occurring once and the leading ten covering approximately 1%. This chain links TRBV5-1 with TRBJ2-5; 15 positions agree with TRBD2. This clonotype was sampled from a woman between 18 and 29 years old in good health and CMV-seronegative. Sequences were obtained from PBMCs. The CDR3 region is CASSFSGLAGGQETQYF. In DNA form, the CDR3 reads TGCGCCAGCAGCTTCTCGGGACTAGCGGGGGGACAAGAGACCCAGTACTTC.